This TCR beta chain came from a study of blood T cell repertoires in COVID-19. This CDR3 has 13 residues. The ends were cut back, 5 bases at V and 5 bases at J, with 9 bases in the middle. CDR1 is SGHDN and CDR2 is FVKESK in the germline V gene. Per the authors' pipeline: Scientists estimated how many nucleated cells there were by amplifying reference gene primers. Method: immunoSEQ multiplex PCR; TCRdb's copy keeps in-frame clones and lacks some. V, J and clone size derive from that table, while D and trimming were established from the DNA sequence. The sample includes over 150,000 clones, roughly nine tenths of them seen just once.

The receptor was isolated from a man between 18 and 29 years old who had recovered from COVID-19. This chain joins TRBV14 and TRBJ2-2, with D possibly being TRBD1 (6 bases). Sequences were obtained from peripheral blood. The CDR3 sequence is CASSSQGTGELFF. Written as DNA, the CDR3 is TGTGCCAGCAGCTCACAGGGAACCGGGGAGCTGTTTTTT.